The next 5 T cell receptor beta chains were all read from a single sample in a study of blood T cell repertoires in COVID-19. This table comes from immunoSEQ multiplex PCR, and its TCRdb copy is limited to in-frame clones, with some not included. This sample has 200,000 to 300,000 clones; about 89% occur once, and the top ten carry roughly 4%. The sample was PBMCs or T cells enriched from blood (not recorded which). These receptors were collected from a woman in her twenties or thirties who had recovered from COVID-19.

This chain connects TRBV5-8 to TRBJ1-6; possibly TRBD1 for D (5 bases). CDR1 SGHTS and CDR2 YDEGEE come from the germline V gene. V was shortened by 4 bases and J by 10 bases, with 12 bases between the two germline ends. CDR3 length: 13 residues. The CDR3 nucleotides are TGTGCCAGCAGCCGCAGGGAGGCGTCACCCCTCCACTTT. Protein sequence: CASSRREASPLHF. Combining the CDR3 with reference TRBV5-8 and TRBJ1-6 gives the whole variable domain EAGVTQSPTHLIKTRGQQATLRCSPISGHTSVYWYQQALGLGLQFLLWYDEGEERNRGNFPPRFSGRQFPNYSSELNVNALELEDSALYLCASSRREASPLHFGNGTRLTVT.

The chain links TRBV16 to TRBJ2-7; D call uncertain. CDR1 and CDR2 (germline): KGHSY, FQNENV. CDR3 size: 14 residues. V was trimmed by 0 bases and J by 7 bases, leaving 13 bases between them. In DNA, the CDR3 is TGTGCCAGCAGCCAATCGTCCGGGTCCGGGGAGCAGTACTTC. Its translation is CASSQSSGSGEQYF.

The V and J genes are TRBV5-1 and TRBJ2-6, with a possible D match to TRBD1 (5 bases). This CDR3 is 15 amino acids long. Trimming stripped 5 bases from V and 0 bases from J, with 9 bases between. Germline CDR1 SGHRS, CDR2 YFSETQ. In nucleotides, the CDR3 is TGCGCCAGCAGTCCAGGGATCTCTGGGGCCAACGTCCTGACTTTC. It codes for CASSPGISGANVLTF.

CDR3 region: CASSSGLAGVDEQFF. The CDR3 DNA follows: TGCGCCAGCAGCTCAGGACTAGCGGGAGTCGACGAGCAGTTCTTC. The rearrangement links TRBV5-1 to TRBJ2-1, with 13 bases fitting TRBD2. V lost 3 bases to trimming and J lost 10 bases; unmatched junction nucleotides: 7. Per germline, CDR1 SGHRS and CDR2 YFSETQ. The CDR3 spans 15 residues.

The rearrangement uses TRBV27 and TRBJ1-5, with D perhaps TRBD1 (6 bases). Trimming shortened V by 5 bases and J by 7 bases, and 18 bases separated the two germline ends. This CDR3 is 15 amino acids long. CDR1 and CDR2 from the germline V gene are MNHEY and SMNVEV (reference sequence). CDR3 DNA: TGTGCCAGCAGTCTCGGGGGGCCGACACTACAGCCCCAGCATTTT. It codes for CASSLGGPTLQPQHF.